The TCR beta chain under discussion was sequenced for a study of cytomegalovirus exposure and HLA in healthy donors. Study observations and caveats: Available immune exposure information was restricted to CMV serostatus only.

The CDR3 totals 16 residues. Per the germline V gene, CDR1 is WNHNN and CDR2 is SYGVQD (reference sequence). V gave up 0 bases and J gave up 6 bases; unmatched junction bases: 4. The PCR ran on 60 Vbeta and 13 Jbeta primers. Libraries were prepared by immunoSEQ multiplex PCR; TCRdb keeps only in-frame clonotypes and omits some of them. The table shows about 93,000 clones, with 70% to 80% occurring only once. Concerning this clone itself: Its antigen is unidentified.

Source material: PBMCs. The chain combines TRBV10-1 with TRBJ2-3, with 12 bases that match TRBD2. This clonotype was obtained from a young man in good health and CMV-seronegative. The CDR3 nucleotides read TGCGCCAGCAGTGAGTCCCTAGCGGGAGGGACGGATACGCAGTATTTT. Translating gives CASSESLAGGTDTQYF.